The 3 T cell receptor beta chains below were found in one sample sequenced in a study of control samples from healthy donors and cancer patients. Repertoires were generated with immunoSEQ multiplex PCR, while TCRdb's copy carries only in-frame clones and drops some. The data hold around 27,000 clones, with roughly 85% observed a single time. Sequenced material: PBMCs. The source is a woman aged 55-70 years with head and neck cancer.

The V gene is TRBV23-1, the J gene TRBJ1-1, with 8 bases matching TRBD1. TRBV23-1 is known as an ORF, though its function is uncertain. Germline trimming cut 0 bases from V and 6 bases from J; bases unmatched to any gene: 24. CDR3 length: 21 residues. CDR3 in DNA: TGCGCCAGCAGTCAATCCCACAAACCGGGACAGGTGGACAATAAGTTCCCTGAAGCTTTCTTT. Its protein product is CASSQSHKPGQVDNKFPEAFF.

This clone came up a few times. In DNA form, the CDR3 reads TGTGCCAGCAGCGCCCAAGGGGGGGGTTCACCCCTCCACTTT. This gives the protein CASSAQGGGSPLHF. V usage is TRBV7-9 and J usage is TRBJ1-6; TRBD1 might be the D (6 bases). Germline-derived CDR1 and CDR2 are SEHNR and FQNEAQ (reference sequence). V lost 5 bases, J lost 9 bases, and 14 bases lay in between. This CDR3 comprises 14 residues.

This sequence joins TRBV27 and TRBJ2-3, with D possibly matching TRBD1 (6 bases). Per germline, CDR1 MNHEY and CDR2 SMNVEV (reference sequence). The CDR3 consists of 14 residues. Trimming stripped 2 bases from V and 2 bases from J, with 8 bases between. The CDR3: CASSLNRDTDTQYF. CDR3 coding DNA: TGTGCCAGCAGTTTAAACAGGGACACAGATACGCAGTATTTT.